The entry that follows covers one T cell receptor (beta chain) sequence. Sequencing used immunoSEQ multiplex PCR; TCRdb keeps in-frame clones, though not all of them. Of some 40,000 clones listed, roughly 93% are singletons. The CDR3 runs to 13 residues. Germline CDR1 SGHVS, CDR2 FQNEAQ. Trimming cost V 8 bases and J 0 bases, with 10 bases left between them. This sample is part of a study of T cell changes during pregnancy in multiple sclerosis. V and J are TRBV7-8 and TRBJ1-1; D may be TRBD1 (6 bases). This TCR was sampled from a female donor with multiple sclerosis, enrolled in a pregnancy study. The source was CD8+ T cells from peripheral blood mononuclear cells, collected in the third trimester of pregnancy. The CDR3 here is CASVQGMNTEAFF. The CDR3 DNA is TGTGCCAGCGTTCAGGGGATGAACACTGAAGCTTTCTTT.